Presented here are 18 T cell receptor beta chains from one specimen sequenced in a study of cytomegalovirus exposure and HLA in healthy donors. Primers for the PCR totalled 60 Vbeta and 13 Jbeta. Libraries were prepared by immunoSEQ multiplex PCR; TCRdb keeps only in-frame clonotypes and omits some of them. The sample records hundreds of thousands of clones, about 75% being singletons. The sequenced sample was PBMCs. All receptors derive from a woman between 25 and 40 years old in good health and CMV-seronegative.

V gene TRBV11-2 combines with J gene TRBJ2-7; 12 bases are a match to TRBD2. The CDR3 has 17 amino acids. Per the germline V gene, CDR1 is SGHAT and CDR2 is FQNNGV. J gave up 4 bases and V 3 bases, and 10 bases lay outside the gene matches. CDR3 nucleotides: TGTGCCAGCAGCTTCCGCCGTCTAGCGGGAGGGCCATACGAGCAGTACTTC. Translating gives CASSFRRLAGGPYEQYF.

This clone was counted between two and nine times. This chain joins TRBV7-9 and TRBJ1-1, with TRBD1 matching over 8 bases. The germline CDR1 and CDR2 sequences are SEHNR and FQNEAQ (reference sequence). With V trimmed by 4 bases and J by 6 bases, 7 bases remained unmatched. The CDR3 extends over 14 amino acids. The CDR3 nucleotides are TGTGCCAGCAGCTCGTATCAGGGGGCTTCTGAAGCTTTCTTT. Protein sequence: CASSSYQGASEAFF.

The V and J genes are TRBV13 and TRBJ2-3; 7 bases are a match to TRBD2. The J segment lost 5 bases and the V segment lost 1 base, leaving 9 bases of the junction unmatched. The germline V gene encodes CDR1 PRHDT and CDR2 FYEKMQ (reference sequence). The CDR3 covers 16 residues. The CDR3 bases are TGTGCCAGCAGCTTAGTGACTAGCCTAAGGGAAGATACGCAGTATTTT. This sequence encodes CASSLVTSLREDTQYF.

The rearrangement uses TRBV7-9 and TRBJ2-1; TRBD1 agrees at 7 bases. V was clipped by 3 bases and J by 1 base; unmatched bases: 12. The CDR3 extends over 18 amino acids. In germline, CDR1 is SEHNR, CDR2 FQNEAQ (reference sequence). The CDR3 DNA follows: TGTGCCAGCAGCTTCATCCGAGCCGACAGGGTATCCTACAATGAGCAGTTCTTC. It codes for CASSFIRADRVSYNEQFF.

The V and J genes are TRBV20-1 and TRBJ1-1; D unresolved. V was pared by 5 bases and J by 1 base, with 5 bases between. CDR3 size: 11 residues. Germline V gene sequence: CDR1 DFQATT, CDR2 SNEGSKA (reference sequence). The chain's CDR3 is CSAPGNTEAFF. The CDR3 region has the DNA TGCAGTGCTCCCGGGAACACTGAAGCTTTCTTT.

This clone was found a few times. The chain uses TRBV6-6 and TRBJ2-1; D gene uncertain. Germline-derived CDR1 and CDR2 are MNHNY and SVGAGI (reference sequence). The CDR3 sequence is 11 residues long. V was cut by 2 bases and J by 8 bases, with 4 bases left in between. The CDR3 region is CASSYGDEQFF. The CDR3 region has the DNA TGTGCCAGCAGTTACGGAGATGAGCAGTTCTTC.

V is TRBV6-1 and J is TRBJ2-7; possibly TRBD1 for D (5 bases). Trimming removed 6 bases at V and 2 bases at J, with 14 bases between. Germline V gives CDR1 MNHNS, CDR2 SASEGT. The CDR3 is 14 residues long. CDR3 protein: CASSSQGRTYEQYF. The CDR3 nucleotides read TGTGCCAGCAGCTCTCAGGGTCGGACCTACGAGCAGTACTTC.

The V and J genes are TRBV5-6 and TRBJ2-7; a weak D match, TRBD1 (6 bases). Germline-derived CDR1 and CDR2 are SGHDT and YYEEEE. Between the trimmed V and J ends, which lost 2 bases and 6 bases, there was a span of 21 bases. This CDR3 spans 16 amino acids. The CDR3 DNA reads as TGTGCCAGCAGCTTCAGATCGGGACACTCCACCGGCGAGCAGTACTTC. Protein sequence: CASSFRSGHSTGEQYF.

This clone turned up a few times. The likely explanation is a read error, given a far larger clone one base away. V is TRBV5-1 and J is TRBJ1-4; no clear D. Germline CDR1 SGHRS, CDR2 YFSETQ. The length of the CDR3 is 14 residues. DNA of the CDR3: TGCGACAGCAGCTCCAGTGGAACTAATGAAAAACTGTTTTTT. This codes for CDSSSSGTNEKLFF.

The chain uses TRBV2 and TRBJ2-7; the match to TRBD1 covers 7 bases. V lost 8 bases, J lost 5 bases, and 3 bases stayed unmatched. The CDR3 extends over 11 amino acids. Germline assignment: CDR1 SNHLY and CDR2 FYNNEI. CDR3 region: CASLGGNEQYF. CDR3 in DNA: TGTGCCAGCCTAGGGGGCAACGAGCAGTACTTC.

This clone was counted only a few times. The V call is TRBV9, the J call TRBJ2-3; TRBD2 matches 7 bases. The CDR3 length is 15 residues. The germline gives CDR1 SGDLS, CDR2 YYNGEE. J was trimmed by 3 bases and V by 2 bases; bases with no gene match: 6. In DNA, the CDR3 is TGTGCCAGCAGCGTCCTGGGGGGGGAGACAGATACGCAGTATTTT. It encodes CASSVLGGETDTQYF. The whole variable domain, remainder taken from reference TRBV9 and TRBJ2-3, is DSGVTQTPKHLITATGQRVTLRCSPRSGDLSVYWYQQSLDQGLQFLIQYYNGEERAKGNILERFSAQQFPDLHSELNLSSLELGDSALYFCASSVLGGETDTQYFGPGTRLTVL.

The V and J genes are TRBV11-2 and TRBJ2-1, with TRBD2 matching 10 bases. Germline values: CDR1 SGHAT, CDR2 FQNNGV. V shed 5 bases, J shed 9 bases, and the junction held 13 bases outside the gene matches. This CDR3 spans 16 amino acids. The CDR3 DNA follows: TGTGCCAGCAGCGGTAGTGGTAGCGGGAGGAGGGGTGAGCAGTTCTTC. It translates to CASSGSGSGRRGEQFF.

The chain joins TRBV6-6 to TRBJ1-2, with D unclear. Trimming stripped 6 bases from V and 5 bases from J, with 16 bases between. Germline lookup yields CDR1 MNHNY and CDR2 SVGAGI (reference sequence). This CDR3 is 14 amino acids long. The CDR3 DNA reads TGTGCCAGCAGAGTTTTGAGGCCTATATATGGCTACACCTTC. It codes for CASRVLRPIYGYTF.

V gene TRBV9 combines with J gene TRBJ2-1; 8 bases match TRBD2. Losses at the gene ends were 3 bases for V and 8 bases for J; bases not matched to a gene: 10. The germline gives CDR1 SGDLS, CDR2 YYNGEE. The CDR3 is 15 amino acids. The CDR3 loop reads CASSASGGPTYEQFF. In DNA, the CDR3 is TGTGCCAGCAGCGCAAGCGGGGGTCCTACATATGAGCAGTTCTTC.

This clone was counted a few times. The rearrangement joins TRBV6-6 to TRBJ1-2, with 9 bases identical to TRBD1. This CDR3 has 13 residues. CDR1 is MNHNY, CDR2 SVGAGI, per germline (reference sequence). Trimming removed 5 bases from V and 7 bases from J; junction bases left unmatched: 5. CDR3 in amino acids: CASSPGTGSGYTF. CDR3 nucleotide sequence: TGTGCCAGCAGTCCCGGGACAGGGTCTGGCTACACCTTC.

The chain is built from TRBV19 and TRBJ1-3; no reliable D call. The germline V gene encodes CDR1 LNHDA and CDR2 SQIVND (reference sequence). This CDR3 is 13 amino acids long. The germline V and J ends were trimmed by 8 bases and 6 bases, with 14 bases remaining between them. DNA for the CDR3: TGTGCCAGTCACCTCAATGGAGTAAACACCATATATTTT. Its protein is CASHLNGVNTIYF.

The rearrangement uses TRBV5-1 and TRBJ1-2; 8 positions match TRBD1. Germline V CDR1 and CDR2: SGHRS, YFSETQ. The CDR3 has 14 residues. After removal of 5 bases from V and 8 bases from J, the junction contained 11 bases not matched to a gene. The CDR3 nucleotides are TGCGCCAGCAGTCAGTCAGGGGGCGCGCGGGGCTACACCTTC. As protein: CASSQSGGARGYTF.

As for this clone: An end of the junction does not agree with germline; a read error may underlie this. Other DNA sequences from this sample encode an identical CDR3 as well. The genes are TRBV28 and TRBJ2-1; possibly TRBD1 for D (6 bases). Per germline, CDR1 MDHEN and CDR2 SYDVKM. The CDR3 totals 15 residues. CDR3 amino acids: CASSLRGTAYNEQFF. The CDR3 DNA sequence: TGTGCCAGCAGTTTAAGGGGGACGGCCTATAATGAGCAGTTCTTC.